These T cell receptor beta chains were read from a single sample in a study of blood T cells in healthy people across ages. TCRdb re-called the 5' RACE reads through MiXCR, storing one row per CDR3 protein. The data hold roughly 1,500,000 distinct CDR3 sequences, with approximately 42% observed a single time. The sequencing input was blood. The origin of the receptors is a woman between 18 and 29 years old in good health. Each CDR3 is given with its conserved first and last residue. The order of the fields is clone size, D gene, J gene, V gene, CDR3 DNA, CDR3 protein. The D gene is left open where the match is weak. Clone size is given for some rows only: seen once, a few or many times, or a class if the clone is expanded.

few	-	TRBJ2-7	TRBV29-1	TGCAGCGTTAATGCGGGAACCTACGAGCAGTACTTC	CSVNAGTYEQYF
-	TRBD2	TRBJ2-3	TRBV6-4	TGTGCCAGCAGTGACACTAGCGAGAGCACGGATACGCAGTATTTT	CASSDTSESTDTQYF
once	TRBD1	TRBJ1-2	TRBV7-9	TGTGCCAGCAGCCGAGGGGACAGGGCTAACTATGGCTACACCTTC	CASSRGDRANYGYTF
-	-	TRBJ2-5	TRBV6-2/TRBV6-3	TGTGCCAGCAACTCGAGGACCCAAGAGACCCAGTACTTC	CASNSRTQETQYF
few	-	TRBJ2-7	TRBV5-1	TGCGCCAGCAGACCCGACGGAACCTACGAGCAGTACTTC	CASRPDGTYEQYF
-	TRBD2	TRBJ2-7	TRBV3-1	TGTGCCAGCAGCCACAGAGAAACTAGCGGATCCTACGAGCAGTACTTC	CASSHRETSGSYEQYF
-	TRBD1	TRBJ1-2	TRBV6-5	TGTGCCAGCAGTTATTATTTCGGACAGGGGGCTTTGAGCTACACCTTC	CASSYYFGQGALSYTF
-	-	TRBJ1-2	TRBV5-5	TGTGCCAGCAGACCCGCAGGCCCCATTGACGGCTACACCTTC	CASRPAGPIDGYTF
-	TRBD2	TRBJ2-3	TRBV20-1	TGCAGTGCTAGAACAGAGACTAGCGGGGTACGTGGCACAGATACGCAGTATTTT	CSARTETSGVRGTDTQYF
few	-	TRBJ1-1	TRBV11-2	TGTGCCAGCAGCTTAGTGGCCCCCGGGGCTTTCTTT	CASSLVAPGAFF
few	TRBD1	TRBJ1-1	TRBV29-1	TGCAGCGTTAGTGTCGGGACAGCATTGATCTACACTGAAGCTTTCTTT	CSVSVGTALIYTEAFF
-	TRBD1	TRBJ1-2	TRBV7-9	TGTGCCAGCAGCCGTTCTACAGGGGGCCAGGTCTATGGCTACACCTTC	CASSRSTGGQVYGYTF
few	-	TRBJ2-1	TRBV20-1	TGCAGTGCTAGATCCGGGGTTGGGGACTACAATGAGCAGTTCTTC	CSARSGVGDYNEQFF
-	TRBD1	TRBJ1-2	TRBV20-1	TGCAGTGCTAGAGGTCCTCCGGGACAGGTCAAGGGGAACGGTGGCTACACCTTC	CSARGPPGQVKGNGGYTF
-	TRBD1	TRBJ1-5	TRBV20-1	TGCAGTGCTAGCAGCACCGGGACAGGGGCTTATCAGCCCCAGCATTTT	CSASSTGTGAYQPQHF
many	TRBD1	TRBJ2-7	TRBV29-1	TGCAGCGTGGACAGGGGTTACGAGCAGTACTTC	CSVDRGYEQYF
-	TRBD1	TRBJ1-4	TRBV15	TGTGCCACAAGCAGGGGGTCCGGTGAAAAACTGTTTTTT	CATSRGSGEKLFF
-	TRBD2	TRBJ2-1	TRBV28	TGTGCCAGCAGGTCTAGCGGGAGCGCTCGATACAATGAGCAGTTCTTC	CASRSSGSARYNEQFF
-	TRBD1	TRBJ2-2	TRBV3-1	TGTGCCAGCAGCCGAAGGACAGGGCCCATGAACACCGGGGAGCTGTTTTTT	CASSRRTGPMNTGELFF
-	-	TRBJ1-2	TRBV2	TGTGCCAGCAGTGAATCAATATCCCCCCATGGCTACACCTTC	CASSESISPHGYTF
-	TRBD1	TRBJ2-7	TRBV10-2	TGCGCCAGCACCGGGACAGGAGGCGAGCAGTACTTC	CASTGTGGEQYF
-	-	TRBJ2-6	TRBV18	TGTGCCAGCTCACTTACGGCCGGGATGGGGGCCAACGTCCTGACTTTC	CASSLTAGMGANVLTF
-	-	TRBJ2-5	TRBV10-3	TGTGCCATCGCCCCTGAGGACGCCCAAGAGACCCAGTACTTC	CAIAPEDAQETQYF
few	-	TRBJ2-7	TRBV10-3	TGTGCCATCAGTGAGGGCGGGACGGCCTACGAGCAGTACTTC	CAISEGGTAYEQYF
few	-	TRBJ2-3	TRBV6-5	TGTGCCAGCAGTTACTGGGGGGCCGCAGATACGCAGTATTTT	CASSYWGAADTQYF
-	TRBD1	TRBJ1-5	TRBV12-3/TRBV12-4	TGTGCCAGCAGACCTGTTGGACAGGGGGGGAATCAGCCCCAGCATTTT	CASRPVGQGGNQPQHF
-	TRBD2	TRBJ2-2	TRBV10-3	TGTGCCATCAGTTCCCTTAGCGGGACCTCGAACACCGGGGAGCTGTTTTTT	CAISSLSGTSNTGELFF
-	TRBD2	TRBJ2-1	TRBV5-1	TGCGCCAGCAGCCGAGCGGGGGGACCGGGGTATGAGCAGTTCTTC	CASSRAGGPGYEQFF
few	-	TRBJ2-7	TRBV7-2	TGTGCCAGCAGCCCAATGCCCTACGAGCAGTACTTC	CASSPMPYEQYF
few	TRBD2	TRBJ2-3	TRBV4-2	TGTGCCAGCAGCCAAGAACTAGCGGGGGGTACTAGCACAGATACGCAGTATTTT	CASSQELAGGTSTDTQYF
-	TRBD1	TRBJ1-2	TRBV5-6	TGTGCCAGCAGCTGGGGACAGGCAGACATATTTTCTTATGGCTACACCTTC	CASSWGQADIFSYGYTF
-	-	TRBJ2-5	TRBV6-6	TGTGCCAGCAGTTACGCGGTATTTCCGAAAGAGACCCAGTACTTC	CASSYAVFPKETQYF
-	TRBD1	TRBJ2-2	TRBV3-1	TGTGCCAGCAGCCACACAGGGGTCACCGGGGAGCTGTTTTTT	CASSHTGVTGELFF
-	TRBD2	TRBJ2-3	TRBV14	TGTGCCAGCAGCCAACCGCTAGCGGGGTACACAGATACGCAGTATTTT	CASSQPLAGYTDTQYF
-	-	TRBJ1-4	TRBV11-2	TGTGCCAACTTACCGCACGATACAGGGCAAACTAATGAAAAACTGTTTTTT	CANLPHDTGQTNEKLFF
-	TRBD2	TRBJ2-5	TRBV20-1	TGCAGTGCTAGAGATCAGGGCGGGAGTGAGACCCAGTACTTC	CSARDQGGSETQYF
few	TRBD1	TRBJ2-1	TRBV3-1	TGTGCCAGCAGCCAGGCCGGACAGGGATCCCACAATGAGCAGTTCTTC	CASSQAGQGSHNEQFF
many	-	TRBJ2-1	TRBV7-2	TGTGCCAGCAGCTTGGGGACACTGGCGTACAATGAGCAGTTCTTC	CASSLGTLAYNEQFF
-	-	TRBJ1-2	TRBV6-1	TGTGCCAGCAGTGAAATTGTGACAGTCGCTAACTATGGCTACACCTTC	CASSEIVTVANYGYTF
-	TRBD2	TRBJ2-1	TRBV10-3	TGTGCCATCAGTGACCCACTAGCGGATAGCTCCTACAATGAGCAGTTCTTC	CAISDPLADSSYNEQFF
-	-	TRBJ1-1	TRBV27	TGTGCCAGCAGGTTATCGACGGGAACTGAAGCTTTCTTT	CASRLSTGTEAFF